A selection of T cell receptor beta chains follows, all from one sample in a study of blood T cell repertoires in COVID-19. Data came from immunoSEQ multiplex PCR; TCRdb stores just in-frame clones and leaves some out. The sample lists 70,000 or so clones; 79% were seen once. What was sequenced was peripheral blood. These receptors were collected from a man aged 55 to 70 with acute or convalescent COVID-19. The CDR3 runs from the conserved cysteine through the conserved F or W. D genes are given only for firm matches. Expanded clones are given a class, and other clones once, few, many or no size at all.

d_call j_call clone_size v_call cdr3_aa cdr3_nt
. TRBJ2-2 . TRBV6-5 CASSYDTSNTGELFF TGTGCCAGCAGTTACGACACCTCGAACACCGGGGAGCTGTTTTTT
TRBD2 TRBJ2-5 once TRBV9 CASSAGLAGGLQETQYF TGTGCCAGCAGCGCGGGACTAGCGGGGGGCCTCCAAGAGACCCAGTACTTC
TRBD1 TRBJ1-1 few TRBV2 CASRDRGLRETEAFF TGTGCCAGCAGGGACAGGGGGCTCCGGGAGACTGAAGCTTTCTTT
. TRBJ1-1 few TRBV12-3/TRBV12-4 CASSNYAEAFF TGTGCCAGCAGTAACTACGCTGAAGCTTTCTTT
. TRBJ1-2 . TRBV10-3 CAISESGGLGHGYTF TGTGCCATCAGTGAGTCTGGGGGACTGGGACATGGCTACACCTTC
TRBD1 TRBJ2-5 . TRBV18 CASSRGGRGQETQYF TGTGCCAGCTCCAGAGGGGGCAGGGGGCAAGAGACCCAGTACTTC
TRBD2 TRBJ2-5 . TRBV14 CASSLGTSGGALGKTQYF TGTGCCAGCAGCCTCGGGACTAGCGGGGGGGCCCTGGGGAAGACCCAGTACTTC
TRBD2 TRBJ2-3 . TRBV4-1 CASSPQASGGAGDTQYF TGCGCCAGCAGCCCACAGGCTAGCGGGGGGGCGGGAGATACGCAGTATTTT
TRBD1 TRBJ1-2 . TRBV7-9 CASSLGRDRGGYTF TGTGCCAGCAGCTTAGGCCGGGACAGGGGAGGCTACACCTTC
. TRBJ2-2 . TRBV6-5 CASSYRPGHYTGELFF TGTGCCAGCAGTTACCGCCCAGGACACTACACCGGGGAGCTGTTTTTT
. TRBJ1-5 . TRBV6-2/TRBV6-3 CASSYLAGVGNQPQHF TGTGCCAGCAGTTATTTGGCAGGGGTAGGCAATCAGCCCCAGCATTTT
TRBD1 TRBJ2-7 . TRBV3-1/TRBV3-2 CASSQGQGALGEQYF TGTGCCAGCAGCCAAGGACAGGGGGCGCTGGGCGAGCAGTACTTC
. TRBJ2-7 . TRBV7-6 CASSLELGFTYEQYF TGTGCCAGCAGCTTAGAACTAGGGTTTACCTACGAGCAGTACTTC
TRBD2 TRBJ2-1 once TRBV25-1 CASSEPGLASDEQFF TGTGCCAGCAGTGAGCCGGGACTAGCCAGCGATGAGCAGTTCTTC
. TRBJ2-3 . TRBV27 CASAGAGTTDTQYF TGTGCCAGCGCGGGGGCGGGGACCACAGATACGCAGTATTTT
. TRBJ1-4 . TRBV7-2 CASSFLQDNEKLFF TGTGCCAGCAGCTTTTTACAGGATAATGAAAAACTGTTTTTT
. TRBJ1-1 . TRBV5-5 CASSLHGATNTEAFF TGTGCCAGCAGCTTGCACGGTGCGACAAACACTGAAGCTTTCTTT
TRBD2 TRBJ2-2 . TRBV19 CASQRGDFTGELFF TGTGCCAGCCAGCGGGGGGACTTTACCGGGGAGCTGTTTTTT
. TRBJ1-1 . TRBV18 CASSQGKRNTEAFF TGTGCCAGCTCACAGGGGAAGAGGAACACTGAAGCTTTCTTT
TRBD1 TRBJ2-2 . TRBV12-5 CASGQGAYTGELFF TGTGCTAGTGGACAGGGGGCCTACACCGGGGAGCTGTTTTTT
. TRBJ1-6 . TRBV5-1 CASSRTSARQDNSPLHF TGCGCCAGCAGCAGAACTTCCGCACGACAGGATAATTCACCCCTCCACTTT
TRBD1 TRBJ2-2 . TRBV4-3 CASSPRLTGDSTGELFF TGCGCCAGCAGCCCCAGATTAACAGGGGATAGCACCGGGGAGCTGTTTTTT
TRBD2 TRBJ2-2 few TRBV14 CASRPGTRAGELFF TGTGCCAGCAGACCCGGGACTAGAGCCGGGGAGCTGTTTTTT
TRBD1 TRBJ2-7 . TRBV2 CASSERDRGYEQYF TGTGCCAGCAGTGAAAGGGACAGGGGCTACGAGCAGTACTTC
. TRBJ1-2 . TRBV4-1 CASSQDRYSERGYTF TGCGCCAGCAGCCAGGATCGATACTCGGAGCGGGGCTACACCTTC
. TRBJ1-6 . TRBV2 CASLDEQAGGSPLHF TGTGCCAGCTTAGACGAGCAGGCCGGGGGTTCACCCCTCCACTTT
. TRBJ1-1 once TRBV11-3 CASSLVQSETVEPNTEAFF TGTGCCAGCAGCTTAGTCCAAAGTGAGACAGTCGAACCGAACACTGAAGCTTTCTTT
. TRBJ1-3 . TRBV3-1/TRBV3-2 CASSQSGAGNTIYF TGTGCCAGCAGCCAGTCCGGAGCTGGAAACACCATATATTTT
TRBD1 TRBJ2-1 few TRBV7-2 CASSAYDRGNNEQFF TGTGCCAGCAGCGCGTACGACAGGGGTAACAATGAGCAGTTCTTC
. TRBJ1-2 few TRBV15 CATSASDYGYTF TGTGCCACCAGCGCCTCGGACTATGGCTACACCTTC
TRBD2 TRBJ2-3 . TRBV5-8 CASSLGSGGTDTQYF TGTGCCAGCAGCTTGGGTAGCGGGGGCACAGATACGCAGTATTTT
. TRBJ1-1 . TRBV7-6 CASSLADIGTEAFF TGTGCCAGCAGCTTAGCGGACATCGGCACTGAAGCTTTCTTT
TRBD2 TRBJ2-2 . TRBV29-1 CSVGVSGEDGELFF TGCAGCGTTGGGGTTAGCGGGGAGGACGGGGAGCTGTTTTTT
. TRBJ1-6 . TRBV10-1 CASSAGQWSLSPLHF TGCGCCAGCAGTGCCGGACAGTGGAGTTTGTCACCCCTCCACTTT
TRBD1 TRBJ2-5 . TRBV6-5 CASSFGQGVRETQYF TGTGCCAGCAGTTTCGGACAGGGGGTTAGGGAGACCCAGTACTTC
. TRBJ2-1 . TRBV7-2 CASSFTQGFYNEQFF TGTGCCAGCAGCTTCACCCAGGGGTTCTACAATGAGCAGTTCTTC
. TRBJ1-1 . TRBV2 CASSVDISYKNTEAFF TGTGCCAGCAGTGTTGACATCAGCTACAAGAACACTGAAGCTTTCTTT
. TRBJ1-6 . TRBV20-1 CSASMGGGYNSPLHF TGCAGTGCTAGTATGGGCGGGGGGTATAATTCACCCCTCCACTTT
. TRBJ1-1 . TRBV9 CASSEEGRGVNTEAFF TGTGCCAGCAGCGAGGAGGGACGGGGGGTGAACACTGAAGCTTTCTTT
TRBD2 TRBJ2-1 . TRBV29-1 CSVPLLAGTYNEQFF TGCAGCGTTCCCCTCCTAGCGGGGACCTACAATGAGCAGTTCTTC
TRBD2 TRBJ2-7 . TRBV4-2 CASSHDFGGASYEQYF TGTGCCAGCAGCCACGACTTCGGGGGGGCCTCGTACGAGCAGTACTTC
TRBD2 TRBJ2-7 . TRBV11-1 CASSLGGTLYEQYF TGTGCCAGCAGCTTGGGAGGGACCCTCTACGAGCAGTACTTC
TRBD2 TRBJ2-1 once TRBV10-3 CAISEFGLAGRDEQFF TGTGCCATCAGTGAGTTCGGACTAGCGGGACGGGATGAGCAGTTCTTC
TRBD1 TRBJ2-7 . TRBV4-3 CASSDTGQGASHEQYF TGCGCCAGCAGCGACACAGGGCAGGGGGCTAGTCACGAGCAGTACTTC
. TRBJ1-4 . TRBV7-9 CASSLGQAGGEKLFF TGTGCCAGCAGCTTAGGACAGGCGGGGGGTGAAAAACTGTTTTTT
TRBD1 TRBJ1-1 . TRBV2 CASKIQGTEAFF TGTGCCAGCAAGATACAGGGGACTGAAGCTTTCTTT
. TRBJ1-2 few TRBV27 CASGLIIGYGYTF TGTGCCAGCGGACTCATAATCGGTTATGGCTACACCTTC
. TRBJ2-7 . TRBV5-5 CASSKTDSRRGEQYF TGTGCCAGCAGCAAAACAGACAGCCGCCGCGGCGAGCAGTACTTC
TRBD1 TRBJ1-6 once TRBV6-5 CASSYRDRVASPLHF TGTGCCAGCAGTTACAGGGACAGGGTGGCTTCACCCCTCCACTTT
TRBD2 TRBJ2-1 . TRBV4-3 CASSQEGPTTSGFEQFF TGCGCCAGCAGCCAAGAGGGCCCAACGACTAGCGGGTTTGAGCAGTTCTTC
. TRBJ2-7 . TRBV27 CASSPRWGLIVQYF TGTGCCAGCAGTCCCAGGTGGGGGCTTATAGTGCAGTACTTC
. TRBJ1-2 . TRBV10-1 CASSAEQGRGYTF TGCGCCAGCAGTGCAGAACAGGGTCGGGGCTACACCTTC
TRBD2 TRBJ2-3 . TRBV7-8 CASSSSLGAGGLTDTQYF TGTGCCAGCAGCAGCAGCTTAGGGGCGGGGGGGCTCACAGATACGCAGTATTTT
. TRBJ2-2 . TRBV5-6 CASSFRDRTGELFF TGTGCCAGCAGCTTCAGGGATCGCACCGGGGAGCTGTTTTTT
. TRBJ1-6 . TRBV5-5 CASSADRYSPLHF TGTGCCAGCAGCGCAGACAGGTACTCACCCCTCCACTTT